Listed below are T cell receptor beta chains from one sample, sequenced in a study of shared clonotypes between healthy human individuals. TCRdb keeps only in-frame clones here, not all; method: immunoSEQ multiplex PCR. The top ten clones hold roughly 1.2% of a sample with some 1,400,000 clones, 96% of them seen once. Sequences were obtained from naive CD4+ T cells sorted from blood. The origin of the receptors is a man aged 30-40 years in good health. Both conserved end residues are part of each CDR3. Fields, in order: clone size, J gene, V gene, D gene, CDR3 protein, CDR3 DNA. The D gene is left open where the match is weak. Size is stated for part of the rows, as once, few or many counts, or as a class when the clone is expanded.

>NA|TRBJ2-3|TRBV7-9|TRBD2
CASSTSGKSDTQYF
TGTGCCAGCAGCACTAGCGGGAAATCAGATACGCAGTATTTT
>NA|TRBJ2-3|TRBV5-1|NA
CASSLSAADTQYF
TGCGCCAGCAGCCTATCCGCGGCAGATACGCAGTATTTT
>NA|TRBJ2-3|TRBV19|NA
CASNARGPDTQYF
TGTGCCAGTAACGCACGGGGACCAGATACGCAGTATTTT
>once|TRBJ1-1|TRBV28|TRBD1
CASSAGTGAREAFF
TGTGCCAGCAGCGCTGGGACAGGGGCCCGTGAAGCTTTCTTT
>NA|TRBJ1-2|TRBV4-2|NA
CASSQALNYGYTF
TGTGCCAGCAGCCAAGCGCTTAACTATGGCTACACCTTC
>NA|TRBJ2-1|TRBV4-1|NA
CASSQATNEQFF
TGCGCCAGCAGCCAAGCCACGAATGAGCAGTTCTTC
>NA|TRBJ1-1|TRBV4-1|NA
CASSPRAGRSTEAFF
TGCGCCAGCAGCCCGAGGGCAGGGCGGAGCACTGAAGCTTTCTTT
>few|TRBJ2-1|TRBV5-4|NA
CASSLPRGAYNEQFF
TGTGCCAGCAGCTTGCCGAGGGGGGCTTACAATGAGCAGTTCTTC
>NA|TRBJ2-6|TRBV7-9|NA
CASSPPRGSGANVLTF
TGTGCCAGCAGCCCCCCACGGGGGTCTGGGGCCAACGTCCTGACTTTC
>NA|TRBJ1-3|TRBV27|NA
CASSPRQSRVRGNTIYF
TGTGCCAGCAGTCCGCGACAGTCCCGGGTTCGTGGAAACACCATATATTTT
>NA|TRBJ2-1|TRBV18|TRBD2
CASSPAGGAYNEQFF
TGTGCCAGCTCACCGGCGGGGGGCGCCTACAATGAGCAGTTCTTC
>NA|TRBJ2-3|TRBV10-3|NA
CAISEGGEDTQYF
TGTGCCATCAGTGAGGGGGGTGAGGATACGCAGTATTTT
>NA|TRBJ2-3|TRBV10-2|NA
CASSEMGGGGLDTQYF
TGCGCCAGCAGTGAGATGGGGGGAGGGGGTCTGGATACGCAGTATTTT
>NA|TRBJ1-2|TRBV5-6|NA
CASSLRQITNYGYTF
TGTGCCAGCAGCCTTAGACAGATAACAAACTATGGCTACACCTTC
>NA|TRBJ2-1|TRBV10-1|TRBD2
CASSEVGTSGRQGQFF
TGCGCCAGCAGTGAAGTCGGGACTAGCGGGAGACAAGGACAGTTCTTC
>NA|TRBJ2-7|TRBV28|NA
CASSQQRRLAYEQYF
TGTGCCAGCAGTCAGCAAAGGAGGTTAGCCTACGAGCAGTACTTC
>NA|TRBJ2-2|TRBV9|NA
CASSVMASRNTGELFF
TGTGCCAGCAGCGTCATGGCTAGCCGAAACACCGGGGAGCTGTTTTTT
>NA|TRBJ2-7|TRBV6-1|TRBD2
CASSDRREGREQYF
TGTGCCAGCAGTGACCGGAGGGAGGGCCGCGAGCAGTACTTC
>NA|TRBJ1-2|TRBV9|TRBD1
CASSVEEGGRIYGYTF
TGTGCCAGCAGCGTAGAGGAAGGGGGCCGGATCTATGGCTACACCTTC
>NA|TRBJ2-1|TRBV6-1|TRBD2
CASSGGLAGGSYNEQFF
TGTGCCAGCAGTGGAGGACTAGCGGGAGGGTCCTACAATGAGCAGTTCTTC
>NA|TRBJ2-7|TRBV5-1|TRBD1
CASSTVSGTGYEQYF
TGCGCCAGCAGCACAGTATCCGGGACAGGCTACGAGCAGTACTTC
>NA|TRBJ2-1|TRBV7-3|NA
CASSVKSNEQFF
TGTGCCAGCAGCGTCAAAAGCAATGAGCAGTTCTTC
>few|TRBJ2-7|TRBV6-6|NA
CASSLGRLYEQYF
TGTGCCAGCAGTCTCGGACGGCTCTACGAGCAGTACTTC
>NA|TRBJ2-2|TRBV4-1|NA
CASSQGISDRRLFF
TGCGCCAGCAGCCAAGGGATATCAGACAGACGGCTGTTTTTT